This T cell receptor (beta chain) was sequenced for a study of T cell responses to AZD1222 COVID-19 vaccine. A note on this clone: What it binds is not known.

This table comes from immunoSEQ multiplex PCR, and its TCRdb copy is limited to in-frame clones, with some not included. This sample has about 140,000 clones, with about 92% found just once. The study, taken as a whole, reports: Only 5 or 6 AZD1222 recipients were seropositive at baseline. Donors skewed white British and female; clonal diversity was possibly underestimated. The study reported that nearly half of spike-specific TCRs target unmutated variant regions. CD4 TCRs associated with vaccination spanned spike, dominating at 160-218 and 743-854.

The source material was peripheral blood, sampled 28 days after the second AZD1222 dose. This receptor was identified in an adult who received the AZD1222 COVID-19 vaccine.

The CDR3, as DNA: TGTGCCACCAGGAGACAGGGGGGCGGTGAAAAACTGTTTTTT. This sequence encodes CATRRQGGGEKLFF. The chain is built from TRBV15 and TRBJ1-4, with 9 positions matching TRBD1. Germline loops: CDR1 LNHNV, CDR2 YYDKDF (reference sequence). The CDR3 runs 14 residues. Trimming removed 6 bases from V and 7 bases from J; junction bases left unmatched: 6.